This TCR beta chain derives from a study of T cells expressing NK-cell markers. Background on the study: Within the sequenced cohort of eight donors, seven exhibited HCMV seropositivity and one was seronegative. Overall study results and limits: Among CD8+ T cells from about six donors, dominant NKG2C+ clonotypes accounted for about 1.0-7.0%.

The CDR3 runs to 14 residues. CDR1 and CDR2 (germline): LGHNT, FRNRAP. Following a re-call of the 5' RACE reads, TCRdb has one entry per CDR3 protein and lacks DNA. This listing includes approximately 150,000 distinct CDR3 sequences. Points on this clonotype: Its antigen is currently unknown.

The specimen sequenced was blood T cells: a sorted CD56 or NKG2C T cell subset, CD4+ or CD8+ T cells, or bulk PBMC T cells (not recorded which). This receptor was obtained from a man between 18 and 29 years old in good health. This chain links TRBV12-5 with TRBJ2-1; the TCRdb D gene call, TRBD1, has no DNA to confirm it. The CDR3 is CASGLGQGDNEQFF. Supplemented by reference TRBV12-5 and TRBJ2-1, the full variable domain reads DARVTQTPRHKVTEMGQEVTMRCQPILGHNTVFWYRQTMMQGLELLAYFRNRAPLDDSGMPKDRFSAEMPDATLATLKIQPSEPRDSAVYFCASGLGQGDNEQFFGPGTRLTVL.